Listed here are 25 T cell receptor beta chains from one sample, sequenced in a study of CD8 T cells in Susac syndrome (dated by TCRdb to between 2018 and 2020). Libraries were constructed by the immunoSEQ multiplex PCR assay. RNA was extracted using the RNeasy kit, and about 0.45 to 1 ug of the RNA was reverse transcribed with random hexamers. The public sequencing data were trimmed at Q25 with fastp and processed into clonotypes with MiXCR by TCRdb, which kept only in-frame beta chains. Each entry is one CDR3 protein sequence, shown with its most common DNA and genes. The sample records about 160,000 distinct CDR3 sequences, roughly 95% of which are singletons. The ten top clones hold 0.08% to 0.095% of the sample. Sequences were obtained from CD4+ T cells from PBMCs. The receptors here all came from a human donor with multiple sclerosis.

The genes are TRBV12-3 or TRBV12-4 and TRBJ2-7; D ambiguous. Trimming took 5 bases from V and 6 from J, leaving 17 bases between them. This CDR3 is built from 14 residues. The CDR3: CASSPSPDLPEQYF. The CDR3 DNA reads TGTGCCAGCAGTCCCTCGCCTGACTTGCCCGAGCAGTACTTC.

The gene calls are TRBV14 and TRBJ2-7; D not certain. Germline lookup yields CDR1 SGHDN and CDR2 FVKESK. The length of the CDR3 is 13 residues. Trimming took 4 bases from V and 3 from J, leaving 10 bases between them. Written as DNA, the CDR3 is TGTGCCAGCAGCCCCGACCAGGACTACGAGCAGTACTTC. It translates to CASSPDQDYEQYF.

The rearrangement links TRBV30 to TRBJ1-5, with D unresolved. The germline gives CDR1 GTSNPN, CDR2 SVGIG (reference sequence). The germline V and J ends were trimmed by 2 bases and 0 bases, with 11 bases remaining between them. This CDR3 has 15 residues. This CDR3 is CAWSSTPGSNQPQHF. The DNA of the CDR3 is TGTGCCTGGAGTTCGACTCCCGGTAGCAATCAGCCCCAGCATTTT.

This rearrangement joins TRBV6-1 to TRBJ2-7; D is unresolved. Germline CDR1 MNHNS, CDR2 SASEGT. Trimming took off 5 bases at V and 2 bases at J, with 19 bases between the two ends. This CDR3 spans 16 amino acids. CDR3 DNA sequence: TGTGCCAGCAGTCAATTCCGGACCACCCCTACCTACGAGCAGTACTTC. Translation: CASSQFRTTPTYEQYF.

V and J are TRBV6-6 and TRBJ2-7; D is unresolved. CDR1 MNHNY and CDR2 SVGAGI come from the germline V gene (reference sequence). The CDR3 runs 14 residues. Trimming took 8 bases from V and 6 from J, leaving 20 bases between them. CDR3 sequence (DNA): TGTGCCAGCGGCGCCGAAACTCCTTACGGCGAGCAGTACTTC. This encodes CASGAETPYGEQYF.

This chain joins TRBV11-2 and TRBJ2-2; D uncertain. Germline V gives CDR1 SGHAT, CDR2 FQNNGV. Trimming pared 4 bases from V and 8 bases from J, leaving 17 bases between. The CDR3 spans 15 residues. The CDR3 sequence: CASSSIRRSAGELFF. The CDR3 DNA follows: TGTGCCAGCAGCTCTATACGACGGAGTGCAGGGGAGCTGTTTTTT. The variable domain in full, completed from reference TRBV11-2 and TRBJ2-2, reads EAGVAQSPRYKIIEKRQSVAFWCNPISGHATLYWYQQILGQGPKLLIQFQNNGVVDDSQLPKDRFSAERLKGVDSTLKIQPAKLEDSAVYLCASSSIRRSAGELFFGEGSRLTVL.

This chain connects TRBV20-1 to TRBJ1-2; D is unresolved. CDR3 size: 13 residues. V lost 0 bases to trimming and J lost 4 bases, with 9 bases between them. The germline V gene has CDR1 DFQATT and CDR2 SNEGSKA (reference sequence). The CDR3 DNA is TGCAGTGCTAGAGATAGGGCTTTCTATGGCTACACCTTC. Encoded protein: CSARDRAFYGYTF.

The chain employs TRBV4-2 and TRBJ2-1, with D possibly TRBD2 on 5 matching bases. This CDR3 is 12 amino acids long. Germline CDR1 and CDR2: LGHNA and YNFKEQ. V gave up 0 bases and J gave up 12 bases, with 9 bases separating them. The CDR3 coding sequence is TGTGCCAGCAGCCAAGAACGGAGGCTGCAGTTCTTC. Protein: CASSQERRLQFF.

CDR3 loop: CASSRNGQGITDTQYF. CDR3 bases: TGTGCCAGCAGCCGGAATGGACAGGGGATCACAGATACGCAGTATTTT. V gene TRBV3-1 combines with J gene TRBJ2-3; TRBD1 matches 9 bases. The V gene's germline CDR1 is LGHDT and CDR2 YNNKEL (reference sequence). CDR3 size: 16 residues. V shed 4 bases and J 2 bases; nucleotides not matched to a gene: 7.

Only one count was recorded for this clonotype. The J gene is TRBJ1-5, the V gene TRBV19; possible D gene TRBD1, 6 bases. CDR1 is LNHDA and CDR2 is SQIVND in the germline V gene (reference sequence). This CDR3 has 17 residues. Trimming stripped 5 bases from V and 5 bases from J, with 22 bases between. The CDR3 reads CASSRGAPRGGHQPQHF. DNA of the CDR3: TGTGCCAGTAGTCGCGGGGCCCCTAGGGGGGGGCATCAGCCCCAGCATTTT.

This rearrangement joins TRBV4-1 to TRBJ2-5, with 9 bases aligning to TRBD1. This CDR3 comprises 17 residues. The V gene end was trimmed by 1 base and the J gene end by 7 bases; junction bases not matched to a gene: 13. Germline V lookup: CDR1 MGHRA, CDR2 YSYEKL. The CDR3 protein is CASSQAAGQGYRGTQYF. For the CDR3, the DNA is TGCGCCAGCAGCCAAGCTGCGGGACAGGGTTACAGGGGGACCCAGTACTTC.

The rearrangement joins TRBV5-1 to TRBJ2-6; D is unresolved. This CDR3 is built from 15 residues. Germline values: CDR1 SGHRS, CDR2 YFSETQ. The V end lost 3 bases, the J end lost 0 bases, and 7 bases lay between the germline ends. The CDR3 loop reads CASSYSNSGANVLTF. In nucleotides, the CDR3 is TGCGCCAGCAGCTATTCAAACTCTGGGGCCAACGTCCTGACTTTC. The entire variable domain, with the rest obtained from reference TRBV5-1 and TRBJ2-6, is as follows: KAGVTQTPRYLIKTRGQQVTLSCSPISGHRSVSWYQQTPGQGLQFLFEYFSETQRNKGNFPGRFSGRQFSNSRSEMNVSTLELGDSALYLCASSYSNSGANVLTFGAGSRLTVL.

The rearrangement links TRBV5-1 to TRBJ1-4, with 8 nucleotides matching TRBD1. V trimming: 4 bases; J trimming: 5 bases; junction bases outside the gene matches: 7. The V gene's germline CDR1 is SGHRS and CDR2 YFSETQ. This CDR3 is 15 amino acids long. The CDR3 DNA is TGCGCCAGCAGCGTAGCGGGACAGGAGAATGAAAAACTGTTTTTT. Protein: CASSVAGQENEKLFF.

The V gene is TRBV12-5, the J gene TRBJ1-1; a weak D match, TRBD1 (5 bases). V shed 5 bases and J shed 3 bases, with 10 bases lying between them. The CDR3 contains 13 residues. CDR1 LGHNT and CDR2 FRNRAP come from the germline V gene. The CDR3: CASGGGGDTEAFF. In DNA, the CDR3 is TGTGCTAGTGGTGGCGGGGGGGACACTGAAGCTTTCTTT.

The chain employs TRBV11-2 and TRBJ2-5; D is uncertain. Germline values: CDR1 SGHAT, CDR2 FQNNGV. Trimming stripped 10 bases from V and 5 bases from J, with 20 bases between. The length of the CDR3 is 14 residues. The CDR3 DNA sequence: TGTGCCATAAGCTTATACGACCCGCGGGAGACCCAGTACTTC. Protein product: CAISLYDPRETQYF.

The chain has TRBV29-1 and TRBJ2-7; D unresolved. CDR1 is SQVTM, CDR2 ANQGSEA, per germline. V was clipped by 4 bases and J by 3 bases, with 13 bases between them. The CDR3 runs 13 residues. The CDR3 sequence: CSVASNQDYEQYF. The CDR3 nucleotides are TGCAGCGTTGCCAGCAACCAAGACTACGAGCAGTACTTC.

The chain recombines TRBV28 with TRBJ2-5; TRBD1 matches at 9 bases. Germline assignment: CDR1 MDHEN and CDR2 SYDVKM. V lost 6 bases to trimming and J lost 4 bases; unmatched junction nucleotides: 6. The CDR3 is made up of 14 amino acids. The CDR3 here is CASSLTGGVETQYF. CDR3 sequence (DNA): TGTGCCAGCAGCTTGACAGGGGGGGTAGAGACCCAGTACTTC.

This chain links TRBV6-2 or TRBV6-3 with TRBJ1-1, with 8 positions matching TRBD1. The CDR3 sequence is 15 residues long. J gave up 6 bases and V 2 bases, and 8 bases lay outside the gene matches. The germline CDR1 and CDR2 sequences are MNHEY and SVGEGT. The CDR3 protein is CASSYIGQGRAEAFF. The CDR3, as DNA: TGTGCCAGCAGTTACATCGGACAGGGAAGGGCTGAAGCTTTCTTT.

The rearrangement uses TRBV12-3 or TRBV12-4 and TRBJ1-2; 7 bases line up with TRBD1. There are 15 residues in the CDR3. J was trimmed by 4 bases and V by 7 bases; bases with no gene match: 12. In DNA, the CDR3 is TGTGCCAGCACCCGTTCCGACAGGGACCTCTATGGCTACACCTTC. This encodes CASTRSDRDLYGYTF.

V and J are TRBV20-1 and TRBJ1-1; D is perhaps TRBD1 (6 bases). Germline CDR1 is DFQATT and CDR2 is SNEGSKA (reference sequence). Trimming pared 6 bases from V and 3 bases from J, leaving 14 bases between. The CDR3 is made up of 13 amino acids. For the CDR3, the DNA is TGCAGTGCCCTACAGGGCGGGGACACTGAAGCTTTCTTT. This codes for CSALQGGDTEAFF.

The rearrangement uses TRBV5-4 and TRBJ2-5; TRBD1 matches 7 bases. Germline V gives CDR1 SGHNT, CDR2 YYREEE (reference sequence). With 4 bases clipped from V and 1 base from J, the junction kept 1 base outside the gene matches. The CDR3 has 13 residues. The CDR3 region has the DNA TGTGCCAGCAGCAGACAGGGCCAAGAGACCCAGTACTTC. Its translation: CASSRQGQETQYF.

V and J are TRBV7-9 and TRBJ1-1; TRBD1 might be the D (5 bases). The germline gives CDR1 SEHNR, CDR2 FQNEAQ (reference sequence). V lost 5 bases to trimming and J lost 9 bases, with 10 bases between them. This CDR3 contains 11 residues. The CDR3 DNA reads TGTGCCAGCAGCGGGGGAGGGAAAGCTTTCTTT. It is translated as CASSGGGKAFF. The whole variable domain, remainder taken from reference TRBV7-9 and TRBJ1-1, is DTGVSQNPRHKITKRGQNVTFRCDPISEHNRLYWYRQTLGQGPEFLTYFQNEAQLEKSRLLSDRFSAERPKGSFSTLEIQRTEQGDSAMYLCASSGGGKAFFGQGTRLTVV.

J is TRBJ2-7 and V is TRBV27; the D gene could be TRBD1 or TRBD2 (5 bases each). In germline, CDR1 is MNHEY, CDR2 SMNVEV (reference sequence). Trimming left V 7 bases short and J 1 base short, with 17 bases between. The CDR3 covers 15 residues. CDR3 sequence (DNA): TGTGCCAGCATCCCCCAGGGTCGGGGTTCCTACGAGCAGTACTTC. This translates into CASIPQGRGSYEQYF.

The CDR3 DNA sequence: TGCAGTGCCCCGGTCGATCGAAAACTGTTTTTT. Its translation is CSAPVDRKLFF. The J gene is TRBJ1-4, the V gene TRBV20-1; D unclear. The CDR3 is 11 amino acids. V gave up 6 bases and J gave up 10 bases, with 12 bases separating them. From germline, CDR1 is DFQATT and CDR2 SNEGSKA (reference sequence).

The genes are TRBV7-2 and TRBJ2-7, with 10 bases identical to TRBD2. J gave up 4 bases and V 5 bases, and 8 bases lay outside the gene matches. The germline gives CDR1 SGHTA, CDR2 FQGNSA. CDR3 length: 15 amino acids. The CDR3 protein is CASSKTSGNLYEQYF. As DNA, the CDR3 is TGTGCCAGCAGCAAAACTAGCGGGAACTTATACGAGCAGTACTTC. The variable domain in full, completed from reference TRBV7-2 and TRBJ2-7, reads GAGVSQSPSNKVTEKGKDVELRCDPISGHTALYWYRQSLGQGLEFLIYFQGNSAPDKSGLPSDRFSAERTGGSVSTLTIQRTQQEDSAVYLCASSKTSGNLYEQYFGPGTRLTVT.